This T cell receptor beta chain is from a study of CD8+CD57+ T cells in acquired aplastic anemia (dated by TCRdb to 2017 to 2018). About the investigation overall: On average, sorted CD4+ and CD8+ cells yielded around 3.5 ug of extracted DNA, with a range of about 0.19 to 30 ug. CD8+CD57+ expansion was defined as frequency above the mean frequency observed in healthy subjects. The paper as a whole reports these results and caveats: Around 31 CD8+ CDR3 sequences were shared between patients and controls but appeared highly expressed in patients and within their immunodominant clones. Patients and healthy controls showed no significant difference in CD8+ Simpson's diversity (P=0.060).

In the germline V gene, CDR1 corresponds to SGHRS and CDR2 to YFSETQ. V was cut back by 0 bases and J by 7 bases, leaving a gap of 10 bases between them. Its CDR3 holds 14 amino acids, cysteine through phenylalanine. CDR3 DNA is the only sequence kept; it has 42 bases, read in frame from the first base. The table lists this clonotype with a few counts. The clone's antigen remains unknown. No base qualities exist here, and no much larger clone lies one base off it. Genomic DNA was used as template for profiling of TCR beta VDJ combinations and CDR3 sequences. An Illumina HiSeq 2000 was the platform used for TCR repertoire sequencing. The study's processing was this. Repertoires were assessed using TRBV/TRBJ rearrangement plots, CDR3 size and DJ length profiles, and Simpson's diversity index. The most abundant DNA sequence in the deep sequencing data was defined as the immunodominant clone. CDR3 amino acid sequences were checked for sharing across subjects and were also compared against the VDJdb database and published repertoires. The public reads were reanalyzed by TCRdb: fastp trimming at Q25, MiXCR alignment, in-frame beta chains only. Identical CDR3 protein sequences are pooled into one entry, listed with their most common genes and DNA. TCRdb, not the authors, supplied the V and J calls. The sample table holds 200,000 to 250,000 distinct CDR3 sequences, of which approximately 65% were seen once. The top ten clones comprise around 60% of the sample.

Flow cytometry had shown CD8+CD57+ cell expansion in the patients selected for sequencing. Every patient had severe acquired aplastic anemia, diagnosed using the International Study of Aplastic Anemia and Agranulocytosis and Camitta criteria. No therapy had been received by the patients at the time of blood sampling. The study deep-sequenced TCR repertoires of sorted CD4+ and CD8+ blood T cells from severe aplastic anemia patients and healthy subjects. In the USA, patient enrollment took place under clinicaltrials.gov protocols 00001620, 01623167, 00001397, 00071045, 00081523 and 00961064. Ficoll-Paque density gradient centrifugation was used to isolate peripheral blood mononuclear cells. Before DNA extraction, CD4+ and CD8+ T cells were sorted with FACS or magnetic beads.

This receptor was taken from a human donor with aplastic anemia. The chain links TRBV5-1 with TRBJ1-4; a confident D gene designation cannot be given. The specimen was sorted CD4+, CD8+, or CD8+CD57+ T cells (not recorded which) from PBMCs. The nucleotide sequence reads TGCGCCAGCAGCTTGGAACACGTAGGTGAAAAACTGTTTTTT. Its translation reads: CASSLEHVGEKLFF.